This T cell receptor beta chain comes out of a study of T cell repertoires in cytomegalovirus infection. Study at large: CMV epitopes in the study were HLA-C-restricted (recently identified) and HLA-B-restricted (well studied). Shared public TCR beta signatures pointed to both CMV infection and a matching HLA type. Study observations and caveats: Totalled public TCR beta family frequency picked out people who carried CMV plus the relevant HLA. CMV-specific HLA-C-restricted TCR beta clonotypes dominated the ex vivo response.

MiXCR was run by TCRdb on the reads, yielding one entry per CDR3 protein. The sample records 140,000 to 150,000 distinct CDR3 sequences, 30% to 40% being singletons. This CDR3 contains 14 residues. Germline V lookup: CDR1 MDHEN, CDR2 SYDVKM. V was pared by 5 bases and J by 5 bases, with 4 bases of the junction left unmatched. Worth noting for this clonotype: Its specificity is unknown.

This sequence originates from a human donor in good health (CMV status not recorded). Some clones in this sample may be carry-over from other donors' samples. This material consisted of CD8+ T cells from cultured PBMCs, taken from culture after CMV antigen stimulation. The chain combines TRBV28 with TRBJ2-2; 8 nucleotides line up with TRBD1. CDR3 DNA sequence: TGTGCCAGCAGTCCGCGGACAGGGACCGGGGAGCTGTTTTTT. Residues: CASSPRTGTGELFF. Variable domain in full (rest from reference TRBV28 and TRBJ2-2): DVKVTQSSRYLVKRTGEKVFLECVQDMDHENMFWYRQDPGLGLRLIYFSYDVKMKEKGDIPEGYSVSREKKERFSLILESASTNQTSMYLCASSPRTGTGELFFGEGSRLTVL.